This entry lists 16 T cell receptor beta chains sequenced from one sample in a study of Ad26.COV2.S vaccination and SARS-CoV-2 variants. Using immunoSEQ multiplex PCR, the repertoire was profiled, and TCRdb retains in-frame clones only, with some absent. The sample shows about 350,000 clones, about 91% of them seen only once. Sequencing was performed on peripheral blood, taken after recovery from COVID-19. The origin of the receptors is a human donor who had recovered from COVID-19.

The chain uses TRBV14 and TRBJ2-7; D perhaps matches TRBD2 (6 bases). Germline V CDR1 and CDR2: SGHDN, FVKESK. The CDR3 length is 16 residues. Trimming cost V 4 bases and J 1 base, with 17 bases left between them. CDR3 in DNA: TGTGCCAGCAGCCCCGCGGGGAGTAGGCCTTCCTACGAGCAGTACTTC. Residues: CASSPAGSRPSYEQYF.

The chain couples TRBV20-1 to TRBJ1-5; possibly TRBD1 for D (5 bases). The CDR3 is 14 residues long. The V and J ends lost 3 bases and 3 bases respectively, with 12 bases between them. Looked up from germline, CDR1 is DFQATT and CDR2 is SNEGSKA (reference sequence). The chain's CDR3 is CSASVGVVNQPQHF. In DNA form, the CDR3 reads TGCAGTGCTAGTGTGGGGGTAGTCAATCAGCCCCAGCATTTT.

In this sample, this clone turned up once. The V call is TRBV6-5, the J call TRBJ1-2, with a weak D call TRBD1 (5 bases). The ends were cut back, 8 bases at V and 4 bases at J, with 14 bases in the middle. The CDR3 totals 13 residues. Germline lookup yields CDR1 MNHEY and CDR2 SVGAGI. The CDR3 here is CASGPGLLYGYTF. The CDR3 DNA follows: TGTGCCAGCGGGCCGGGACTCCTCTATGGCTACACCTTC.

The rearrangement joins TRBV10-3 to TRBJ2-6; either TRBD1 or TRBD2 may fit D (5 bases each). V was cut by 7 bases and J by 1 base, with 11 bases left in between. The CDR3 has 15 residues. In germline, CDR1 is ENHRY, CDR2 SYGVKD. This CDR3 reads CAINDWGSGANVLTF. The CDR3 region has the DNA TGTGCCATCAACGATTGGGGGTCTGGGGCCAACGTCCTGACTTTC.

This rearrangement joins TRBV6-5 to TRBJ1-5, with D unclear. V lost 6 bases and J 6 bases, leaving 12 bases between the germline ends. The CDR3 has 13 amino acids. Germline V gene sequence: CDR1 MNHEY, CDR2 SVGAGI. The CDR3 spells CASSNQRGQPQHF. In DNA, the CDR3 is TGTGCCAGCAGCAATCAACGGGGTCAGCCCCAGCATTTT.

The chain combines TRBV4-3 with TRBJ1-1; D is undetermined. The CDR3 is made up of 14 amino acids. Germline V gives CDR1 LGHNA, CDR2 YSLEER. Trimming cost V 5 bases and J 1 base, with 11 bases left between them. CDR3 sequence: CASSWRVGNTEAFF. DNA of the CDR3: TGCGCCAGCAGCTGGAGAGTGGGGAACACTGAAGCTTTCTTT.

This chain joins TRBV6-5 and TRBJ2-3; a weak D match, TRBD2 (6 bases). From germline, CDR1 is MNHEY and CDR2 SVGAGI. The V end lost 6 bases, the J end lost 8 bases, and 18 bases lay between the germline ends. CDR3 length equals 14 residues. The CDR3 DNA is TGTGCCAGCAGGAACCGGGACTTCCTAATTACGCAGTATTTT. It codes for CASRNRDFLITQYF.

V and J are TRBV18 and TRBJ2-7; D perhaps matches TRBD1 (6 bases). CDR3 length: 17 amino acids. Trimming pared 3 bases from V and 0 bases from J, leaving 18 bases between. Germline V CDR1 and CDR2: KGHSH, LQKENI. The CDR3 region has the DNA TGTGCCAGCTCACCGCAGCGAACAGGGTCGAGCTCCTACGAGCAGTACTTC. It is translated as CASSPQRTGSSSYEQYF.

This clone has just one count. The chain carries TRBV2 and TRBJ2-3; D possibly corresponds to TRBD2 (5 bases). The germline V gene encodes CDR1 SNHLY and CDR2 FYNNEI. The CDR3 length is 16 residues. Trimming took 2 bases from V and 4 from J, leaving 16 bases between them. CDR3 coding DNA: TGTGCCAGCAGTGAACTAGCTCCGGGGAAGGCAGATACGCAGTATTTT. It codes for CASSELAPGKADTQYF.

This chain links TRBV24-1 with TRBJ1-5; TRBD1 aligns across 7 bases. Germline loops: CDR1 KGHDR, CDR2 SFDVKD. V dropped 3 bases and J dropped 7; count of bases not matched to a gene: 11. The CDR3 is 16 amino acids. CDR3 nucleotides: TGTGCCACCAGTGATAAGATACGACAGGGCCCACAGCCCCAGCATTTT. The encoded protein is CATSDKIRQGPQPQHF.

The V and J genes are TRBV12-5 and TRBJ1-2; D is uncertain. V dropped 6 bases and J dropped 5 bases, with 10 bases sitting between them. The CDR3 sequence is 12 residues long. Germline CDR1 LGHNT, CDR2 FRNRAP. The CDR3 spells CASGPSTYGYTF. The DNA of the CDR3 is TGTGCTAGTGGCCCCTCTACGTATGGCTACACCTTC.

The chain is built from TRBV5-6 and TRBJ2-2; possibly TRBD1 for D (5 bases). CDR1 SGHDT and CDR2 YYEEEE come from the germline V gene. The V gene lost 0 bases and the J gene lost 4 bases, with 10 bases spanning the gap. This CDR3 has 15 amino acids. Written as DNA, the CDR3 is TGTGCCAGCAGCTTGGCGGCAGGGTTCACCGGGGAGCTGTTTTTT. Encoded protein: CASSLAAGFTGELFF.

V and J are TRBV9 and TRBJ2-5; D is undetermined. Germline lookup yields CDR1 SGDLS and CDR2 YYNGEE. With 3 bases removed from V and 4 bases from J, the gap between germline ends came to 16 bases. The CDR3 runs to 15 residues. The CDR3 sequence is CASSEGNREGETQYF. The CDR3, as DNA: TGTGCCAGCAGCGAAGGAAATAGGGAAGGAGAGACCCAGTACTTC.

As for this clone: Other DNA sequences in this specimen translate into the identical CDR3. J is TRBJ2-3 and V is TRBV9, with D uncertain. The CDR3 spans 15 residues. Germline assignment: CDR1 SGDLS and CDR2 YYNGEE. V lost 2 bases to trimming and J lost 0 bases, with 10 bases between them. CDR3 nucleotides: TGTGCCAGCAGCGTTGGCGGCAGTAGCACAGATACGCAGTATTTT. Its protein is CASSVGGSSTDTQYF. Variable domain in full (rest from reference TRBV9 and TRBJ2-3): DSGVTQTPKHLITATGQRVTLRCSPRSGDLSVYWYQQSLDQGLQFLIQYYNGEERAKGNILERFSAQQFPDLHSELNLSSLELGDSALYFCASSVGGSSTDTQYFGPGTRLTVL.

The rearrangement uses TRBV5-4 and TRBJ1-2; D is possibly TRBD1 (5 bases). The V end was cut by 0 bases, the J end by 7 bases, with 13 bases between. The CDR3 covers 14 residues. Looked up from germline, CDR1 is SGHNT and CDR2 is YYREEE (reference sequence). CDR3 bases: TGTGCCAGCAGCTTGGCCATCAGAAGGGGTGGCTACACCTTC. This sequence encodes CASSLAIRRGGYTF.

CDR3 in DNA: TGTGCCAGCAGCCCCTTGAGTGGTTGGGGATACGAGCAGTACTTC. Translation gives CASSPLSGWGYEQYF. The chain joins TRBV7-9 to TRBJ2-7; D unresolved. The CDR3 runs to 15 residues. The V end was cut by 5 bases, the J end by 4 bases, with 18 bases between. CDR1 and CDR2 (germline): SEHNR, FQNEAQ (reference sequence).